Below, 18 T cell receptor beta chains from the same sample are listed, as sequenced in a study of shared clonotypes between healthy human individuals. Here immunoSEQ multiplex PCR was the method, and the copy in TCRdb shows in-frame clones only, minus some. Among about 2.4 million clones listed, roughly 93% were seen once. The sequenced sample consisted of naive CD4+ T cells from PBMCs. As to subset: CD45RA+ positively selected. The receptors were sampled from a man aged 18 to 29 in good health. Some clones in this sample may be carry-over from other donors' samples.

The J gene is TRBJ2-3, the V gene TRBV2; D not certain. The V gene lost 2 bases and the J gene lost 0 bases, with 9 bases spanning the gap. The germline V gene encodes CDR1 SNHLY and CDR2 FYNNEI. CDR3 length equals 15 residues. CDR3 coding DNA: TGTGCCAGCAGTGAAATGGGTACGAGCACAGATACGCAGTATTTT. Translated, it gives CASSEMGTSTDTQYF.

The CDR3 is CAWSVRGQGSGEQFF. In nucleotides, the CDR3 is TGTGCCTGGAGTGTACGCGGACAGGGAAGCGGCGAGCAGTTCTTC. V gene TRBV30 combines with J gene TRBJ2-1; 8 bases line up with TRBD1. CDR1 and CDR2 from the germline V gene are GTSNPN and SVGIG (reference sequence). This CDR3 region has 15 residues. V trimming: 0 bases; J trimming: 10 bases; junction bases outside the gene matches: 11.

The chain is built from TRBV30 and TRBJ1-1, with D unclear. V was cut by 1 base and J by 0 bases, with 9 bases left in between. The CDR3 is made up of 14 amino acids. Germline V lookup: CDR1 GTSNPN, CDR2 SVGIG (reference sequence). CDR3 loop: CAWSARSLNTEAFF. For the CDR3, the DNA is TGTGCCTGGAGTGCCCGATCCTTGAACACTGAAGCTTTCTTT.

V and J are TRBV7-8 and TRBJ1-4; 10 nucleotides align to TRBD1. The CDR3 loop spans 15 amino acids. CDR1 and CDR2 from the germline V gene are SGHVS and FQNEAQ. V gave up 4 bases and J gave up 10 bases; unmatched junction bases: 9. The CDR3 nucleotides are TGTGCCAGCAGCTGGCTAGGGACAGGGGAACGAAAACTGTTTTTT. It translates to CASSWLGTGERKLFF.

The V call is TRBV6-6, the J call TRBJ1-1; D not certain. The germline V and J ends were trimmed by 6 bases and 4 bases, with 12 bases remaining between them. The CDR3 covers 13 residues. The germline V gene encodes CDR1 MNHNY and CDR2 SVGAGI (reference sequence). CDR3 sequence: CASRPAQGTEAFF. In DNA, the CDR3 is TGTGCCAGCAGGCCCGCCCAAGGCACTGAAGCTTTCTTT.

The chain is built from TRBV4-1 and TRBJ2-1, with 10 bases fitting TRBD2. Germline-derived CDR1 and CDR2 are MGHRA and YSYEKL. The length of the CDR3 is 17 residues. Trimming at V came to 4 bases and at J to 3 bases, leaving 9 bases not matched to a gene. This chain's CDR3 is CASSRASGRRGYNEQFF. DNA for the CDR3: TGCGCCAGCAGCCGCGCTAGCGGGAGACGGGGCTACAATGAGCAGTTCTTC.

The chain uses TRBV6-4 and TRBJ1-3; D is perhaps TRBD1 (6 bases). V lost 4 bases and J lost 0, with 19 bases in between. Per the germline V gene, CDR1 is MRHNA and CDR2 is SNTAGT. This CDR3 spans 18 amino acids. CDR3 in DNA: TGTGCCAGCAGTGCCCCCTCCCCTGGACAGCTCTCTGGAAACACCATATATTTT. It encodes CASSAPSPGQLSGNTIYF.

This chain uses TRBV5-1 with TRBJ2-1; D gene unclear. The CDR3 covers 16 residues. The V gene's germline CDR1 is SGHRS and CDR2 YFSETQ. V shed 4 bases and J shed 0 bases, with 14 bases lying between them. The CDR3 region is CASSRMTTSSYNEQFF. CDR3 sequence (DNA): TGCGCCAGCAGCCGGATGACCACGAGCTCCTACAATGAGCAGTTCTTC.

The chain employs TRBV4-1 and TRBJ2-1; D not resolved. V dropped 6 bases and J dropped 3 bases, with 18 bases sitting between them. CDR3 size: 16 residues. CDR1 is MGHRA and CDR2 is YSYEKL in the germline V gene. CDR3 bases: TGCGCCAGCAGACCATTAGGAGTAACAAACTACAATGAGCAGTTCTTC. Protein sequence: CASRPLGVTNYNEQFF.

The genes are TRBV19 and TRBJ1-1; TRBD1 matches at 10 bases. Per germline, CDR1 LNHDA and CDR2 SQIVND (reference sequence). The CDR3 contains 17 residues. V was clipped by 8 bases and J by 0 bases; unmatched bases: 12. The CDR3 loop reads CASGGDRGRAMNTEAFF. The DNA for the CDR3 is TGTGCCAGTGGGGGAGACAGGGGGCGCGCCATGAACACTGAAGCTTTCTTT.

A remark on this clone: Other DNA sequences from this sample encode an identical CDR3 as well. CDR3 bases: TGTGCCAGCAGTTTGAAAAGGGGGCCCGATACGCAGTATTTT. Translation gives CASSLKRGPDTQYF. The chain joins TRBV27 to TRBJ2-3, with 7 bases identical to TRBD1. V lost 3 bases to trimming and J lost 6 bases; unmatched junction nucleotides: 6. There are 14 residues in the CDR3. CDR1 MNHEY and CDR2 SMNVEV come from the germline V gene (reference sequence).

The chain is built from TRBV5-4 and TRBJ1-2, with 11 bases that match TRBD1. From germline, CDR1 is SGHNT and CDR2 YYREEE (reference sequence). V was clipped by 0 bases and J by 3 bases; unmatched bases: 1. CDR3 length: 15 residues. Written as DNA, the CDR3 is TGTGCCAGCAGCTTGGGGGACAGGGGGGACTATGGCTACACCTTC. It codes for CASSLGDRGDYGYTF.

This clone is a singleton in its sample. The V and J genes are TRBV11-2 and TRBJ2-2; 7 nucleotides agree with TRBD2. From germline, CDR1 is SGHAT and CDR2 FQNNGV. The CDR3 runs to 14 residues. Germline trimming cut 3 bases from V and 5 bases from J; bases unmatched to any gene: 3. In nucleotides, the CDR3 is TGTGCCAGCAGCTTCTGGCGGGAGACCGGGGAGCTGTTTTTT. Translation: CASSFWRETGELFF.

On this clone itself: A much bigger clone sits one base away, suggesting this may be a read error. This sequence joins TRBV5-6 and TRBJ2-3; D remains unclear. Trimming pared 4 bases from V and 2 bases from J, leaving 2 bases between. Germline V gene sequence: CDR1 SGHDT, CDR2 YYEEEE. The CDR3 runs to 11 residues. The DNA of the CDR3 is TGTGCCAGCAGCACCACAGATACGCAGTATTTT. This translates into CASSTTDTQYF.

J is TRBJ2-1 and V is TRBV27, with D hard to call. The germline V gene encodes CDR1 MNHEY and CDR2 SMNVEV (reference sequence). This CDR3 comprises 13 residues. V dropped 6 bases and J dropped 4 bases, with 10 bases sitting between them. The DNA for the CDR3 is TGTGCCAGCAGCAAAGGAGTTTACAATGAGCAGTTCTTC. This translates into CASSKGVYNEQFF.

Notes on this clone: An end of the junction does not agree with germline; a read error may underlie this. The chain has TRBV7-9 and TRBJ2-6, with 7 bases identical to TRBD1. CDR3 length equals 17 residues. Germline V CDR1 and CDR2: SEHNR, FQNEAQ (reference sequence). For the CDR3, the DNA is TGTGCCAGCAGTTTAGACAGGGCCTACTCTGGGGCCAACGTCCTGACTTTC. Protein: CASSLDRAYSGANVLTF.

Comments on this clone: The sample contains more than one DNA sequence encoding this CDR3. The chain couples TRBV18 to TRBJ2-3; D not resolved. This CDR3 has 12 amino acids. In germline, CDR1 is KGHSH, CDR2 LQKENI. Trimming cost V 1 base and J 4 bases, with 3 bases left between them. For the CDR3, the DNA is TGTGCCAGCTCACCACGGGCAGATACGCAGTATTTT. This sequence encodes CASSPRADTQYF.

The chain combines TRBV6-1 with TRBJ2-3; D possibly corresponds to TRBD2 (5 bases). This CDR3 is built from 13 residues. The germline gives CDR1 MNHNS, CDR2 SASEGT. V shed 10 bases and J shed 1 base, with 12 bases lying between them. CDR3 nucleotide sequence: TGTGCCACCCGGCCAGCGGGCACAGATACGCAGTATTTT. Its protein is CATRPAGTDTQYF.